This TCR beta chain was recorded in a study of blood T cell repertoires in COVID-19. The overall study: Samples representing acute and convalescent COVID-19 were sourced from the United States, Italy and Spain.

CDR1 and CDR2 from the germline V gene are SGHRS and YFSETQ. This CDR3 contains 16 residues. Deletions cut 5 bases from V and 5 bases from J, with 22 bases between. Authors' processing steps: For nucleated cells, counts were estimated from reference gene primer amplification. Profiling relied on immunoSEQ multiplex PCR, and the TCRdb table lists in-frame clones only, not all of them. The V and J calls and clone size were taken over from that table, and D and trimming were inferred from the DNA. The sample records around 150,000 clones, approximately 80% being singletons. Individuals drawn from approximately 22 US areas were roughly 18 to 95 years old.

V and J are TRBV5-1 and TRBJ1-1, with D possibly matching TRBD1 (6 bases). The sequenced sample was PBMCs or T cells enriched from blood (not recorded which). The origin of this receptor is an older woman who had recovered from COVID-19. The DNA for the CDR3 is TGCGCCAGCAGACCGGCGGACAGTTCTGTTAGAACTGAAGCTTTCTTT. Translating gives CASRPADSSVRTEAFF.